Listed here is a single TCR beta chain. What it recognizes is unknown. Based on a CD8+CD4-CCR7+CD45RA+ profile, naive CD8 T cells were sorted. Generation of bulk TCR libraries relied on previously described methods and listed TCR primers. In TCRdb, the PCR reads were re-called with MiXCR into one record per CDR3 protein. The data hold hundreds of thousands of distinct CDR3 sequences, with roughly 21% observed a single time. This entry comes from a study of molecular identifiers for immune sequencing clone quantification. This CDR3 has 13 amino acids. V lost 4 bases and J 6 bases, leaving 10 bases between the germline ends. Germline V gives CDR1 SGHTA, CDR2 FQGTGA. General study findings and limits: Highly expanded clones may be undercounted when identical TCR molecules share barcodes. It was shown that clones above 20 RNA copies held over 97% of effector molecules, but under 1% in naive cells.

The chain couples TRBV7-3 to TRBJ2-1; the D gene is possibly TRBD2 (6 bases). This TCR came from a human donor in good health. Some libraries in this study had Jurkat cell RNA spiked in. Sequencing input: naive CD8+ T cells from blood, with Jurkat cell RNA spiked in. Subset reported: FACS-sorted CD8+CD4-CCR7+CD45RA+ naive T cells. CDR3: CASSYGSPNEQFF. In DNA, the CDR3 is TGTGCCAGCAGCTACGGGAGTCCCAATGAGCAGTTCTTC. The full variable domain, in which reference TRBV7-3 and TRBJ2-1 provide the parts outside the CDR3, is GAGVSQTPSNKVTEKGKYVELRCDPISGHTALYWYRQSLGQGPEFLIYFQGTGAADDSGLPNDRFFAVRPEGSVSTLKIQRTERGDSAVYLCASSYGSPNEQFFGPGTRLTVL.